Listed below are T cell receptor beta chains from one sample, sequenced in a study of T cell responses to AZD1222 COVID-19 vaccine. The table came from immunoSEQ multiplex PCR; TCRdb's copy has only in-frame clones and leaves some out. The data contain approximately 150,000 clones, around 84% of them singletons. Here the sequenced sample was peripheral blood, taken 28 days after the second AZD1222 dose. The receptors here all came from an adult who received the AZD1222 COVID-19 vaccine. Both conserved end residues are part of each CDR3. A D gene is named only where the DNA matches it firmly. The size field is filled for only some rows; it gives once, few, many or a size class.

V gene	CDR3 length	clone size	J gene	D gene	CDR3 protein	CDR3 DNA
TRBV11-2	15	NA	TRBJ1-5	NA	CASSLEGNSNQPQHF	TGTGCCAGCAGCTTAGAGGGTAATAGCAATCAGCCCCAGCATTTT
TRBV5-6	17	NA	TRBJ1-1	TRBD1	CASSPLDRVGSADEAFF	TGTGCCAGCAGCCCTCTGGACAGGGTAGGATCAGCTGATGAAGCTTTCTTT
TRBV12-5	17	NA	TRBJ2-3	TRBD2	CASGRQGLAEQGDTQYF	TGTGCTAGTGGTCGCCAGGGACTAGCGGAACAGGGAGATACGCAGTATTTT
TRBV3-1/TRBV3-2	12	few	TRBJ1-2	TRBD1	CASSPTGLGYTF	TGTGCCAGCAGCCCGACAGGGCTTGGCTACACCTTC
TRBV18	15	NA	TRBJ1-4	NA	CASSPQAGLSEKLFF	TGTGCCAGCTCACCCCAGGCAGGGCTCTCTGAAAAACTGTTTTTT
TRBV6-5	16	NA	TRBJ1-4	TRBD1	CASSYAYRGTNEKLFF	TGTGCCAGCAGTTACGCCTACAGGGGAACTAATGAAAAACTGTTTTTT
TRBV7-8	15	NA	TRBJ2-5	NA	CASSLGEYPGETQYF	TGTGCCAGCAGCTTAGGCGAGTACCCAGGAGAGACCCAGTACTTC
TRBV3-1/TRBV3-2	18	NA	TRBJ2-4	TRBD2	CASSRIAGGTLAKNIQYF	TGTGCCAGCAGTCGCATAGCGGGGGGCACCTTAGCCAAAAACATTCAGTACTTC
TRBV19	12	NA	TRBJ1-5	NA	CASSPLTDARHF	TGTGCCAGTAGTCCCCTGACGGACGCCCGGCATTTT
TRBV12-3/TRBV12-4	11	NA	TRBJ2-7	NA	CASSLLYEQYF	TGTGCCAGCAGCCTTCTCTACGAGCAGTACTTC
TRBV7-9	15	NA	TRBJ2-5	TRBD2	CASSLTSGSQETQYF	TGTGCCAGCAGCCTTACTAGCGGGAGTCAAGAGACCCAGTACTTC
TRBV19	15	NA	TRBJ2-3	NA	CASSIGGWGTDTQYF	TGTGCCAGTAGTATCGGGGGATGGGGCACAGATACGCAGTATTTT
TRBV6-5	12	NA	TRBJ1-3	NA	CASGASGNTIYF	TGTGCCAGCGGCGCCTCTGGAAACACCATATATTTT
TRBV6-5	15	few	TRBJ2-3	TRBD2	CASSSTSGGADTQYF	TGTGCCAGCAGCTCGACTAGCGGGGGTGCAGATACGCAGTATTTT
TRBV7-9	16	NA	TRBJ2-3	TRBD1	CASSKRTGVSTDTQYF	TGTGCCAGCAGCAAGAGGACAGGGGTTAGCACAGATACGCAGTATTTT
TRBV4-1	14	once	TRBJ2-5	NA	CASSRDFRGETQYF	TGCGCCAGCAGCCGCGACTTTAGGGGCGAGACCCAGTACTTC
TRBV5-1	14	NA	TRBJ1-1	NA	CASSLEGRAGEAFF	TGCGCCAGCAGCTTGGAGGGCAGGGCCGGTGAAGCTTTCTTT
TRBV10-3	12	NA	TRBJ1-2	NA	CAITEGTHGYTF	TGTGCCATCACCGAGGGGACTCATGGCTACACCTTC
TRBV19	15	NA	TRBJ2-7	NA	CASSSLGGSSYEQYF	TGTGCCAGTAGTTCCCTTGGTGGAAGCTCCTACGAGCAGTACTTC
TRBV7-9	12	NA	TRBJ2-4	NA	CASLRSGNIQYF	TGTGCCAGCCTACGGAGTGGGAACATTCAGTACTTC
TRBV5-1	16	NA	TRBJ2-5	TRBD2	CASSAVAGALQETQYF	TGCGCCAGCAGCGCAGTAGCGGGGGCCCTCCAAGAGACCCAGTACTTC
TRBV19	13	NA	TRBJ2-3	NA	CASSPTRTDTQYF	TGTGCCAGTAGTCCCACTCGGACAGATACGCAGTATTTT
TRBV2	15	NA	TRBJ1-5	TRBD1	CASSPDRVSNQPQHF	TGTGCCAGCAGTCCTGACAGGGTAAGCAATCAGCCCCAGCATTTT
TRBV19	12	NA	TRBJ2-7	TRBD1	CASRDSPYEQYF	TGTGCCAGCCGGGACAGCCCCTACGAGCAGTACTTC
TRBV4-1	18	NA	TRBJ1-6	TRBD1	CASSQDGTGVIYNSPLHF	TGCGCCAGCAGCCAAGATGGGACAGGGGTTATTTATAATTCACCCCTCCACTTT
TRBV19	15	NA	TRBJ1-5	TRBD1	CASSRGQTSAQPQHF	TGTGCCAGTAGCCGGGGACAGACGAGTGCTCAGCCCCAGCATTTT
TRBV2	13	NA	TRBJ2-5	NA	CASHAGRVEAQYF	TGTGCCAGCCACGCCGGCAGGGTTGAGGCCCAGTACTTC